This T cell receptor (beta chain) stems from a study of blood T cell repertoires in COVID-19. Across the whole study: Donors in the United States, Italy and Spain gave samples during acute or convalescent COVID-19.

How the authors handled the data: For nucleated cells, counts were estimated from reference gene primer amplification. Only in-frame clones appear in the TCRdb table, and some are missing; sequencing was by immunoSEQ multiplex PCR. Clone size and the V and J calls come from that table; the DNA yielded D and trimming. The repertoire holds around 130,000 clones, with more than 70% as singletons. The germline CDR1 and CDR2 sequences are SGHNT and YENEEA. This CDR3 region has 14 residues. J lost 5 bases, V lost 5 bases, and 9 bases had no gene match. The chain is built from TRBV11-3 and TRBJ2-7; 7 positions agree with TRBD2. Source material: peripheral blood. The source of this sequence is a human donor in a cohort sampled during active COVID-19. The CDR3: CASSPDAGVDEQYF. The CDR3 DNA follows: TGTGCCAGCAGCCCAGACGCGGGAGTGGACGAGCAGTACTTC. Complete variable domain (other parts from reference TRBV11-3 and TRBJ2-7): EAGVVQSPRYKIIEKKQPVAFWCNPISGHNTLYWYLQNLGQGPELLIRYENEEAVDDSQLPKDRFSAERLKGVDSTLKIQPAELGDSAVYLCASSPDAGVDEQYFGPGTRLTVT.